This record concerns one TCR beta chain sequence. The germline V gene encodes CDR1 SGHTA and CDR2 FQGTGA. The CDR3 covers 13 residues. V dropped 5 bases and J dropped 6 bases, with 12 bases sitting between them. The sample comes from a study of blood T cell repertoires in COVID-19. Overall study context: Whether acute or convalescent, the COVID-19 samples came from the United States, Italy and Spain. T cells, B-cell-depleted T cells, or PBMCs provided the cDNA or gDNA that served as material.

Per the original methods: By means of reference gene primer amplification, nucleated cell counts were estimated. Profiled with immunoSEQ multiplex PCR; TCRdb holds only in-frame clones, not every one. The D gene and trimming were derived from the DNA, and the V and J assignments and clone size from that table. The data hold 50,000 to 65,000 clones, with approximately 86% observed a single time. This receptor was identified in a man aged 35 to 55 with acute or convalescent COVID-19. This chain links TRBV7-3 with TRBJ2-3, with D possibly matching TRBD2 (7 bases). Sequences were obtained from peripheral blood. In nucleotides, the CDR3 is TGTGCCAGCAGCCCCGGGGGGCCCGATACGCAGTATTTT. It encodes CASSPGGPDTQYF.